This T cell receptor beta chain appears in the sequencing data of a study of cytomegalovirus exposure and HLA in healthy donors. The wider study: Around 80 million unique TCR sequences came from HLA-typed donors in an early release.

With regard to this clone: The antigen is not known.

PCR involved 60 Vbeta and 13 Jbeta primers. Assay used: immunoSEQ multiplex PCR; TCRdb lists only in-frame clones, some missing. The sample holds 150,000 to 200,000 clones, approximately 70% seen once. The study's findings and limits: A later analysis showed TCR association rates differing by HLA locus, peaking at DRB1 and lowest at HLA-C. Researchers left out some V segments, among them TRBV6-2 and TRBV6-3, as indistinguishable. In a later analysis, several top co-occurrence clusters appeared linked to parvovirus B19, influenza, CMV and Epstein-Barr virus.

Trimming stripped 5 bases from V and 14 bases from J, with 16 bases between. The CDR3 length is 12 residues. Per germline, CDR1 SGHNT and CDR2 YENEEA. Sequencing was performed on PBMCs. The clonotype comes from a man between 18 and 35 years old in good health and CMV-seropositive. The chain couples TRBV11-3 to TRBJ2-1; perhaps TRBD1 as D (6 bases). The CDR3 DNA sequence: TGTGCCAGCAGCGCCCGGGACAACTGGGAGTTCTTC. Translation gives CASSARDNWEFF.